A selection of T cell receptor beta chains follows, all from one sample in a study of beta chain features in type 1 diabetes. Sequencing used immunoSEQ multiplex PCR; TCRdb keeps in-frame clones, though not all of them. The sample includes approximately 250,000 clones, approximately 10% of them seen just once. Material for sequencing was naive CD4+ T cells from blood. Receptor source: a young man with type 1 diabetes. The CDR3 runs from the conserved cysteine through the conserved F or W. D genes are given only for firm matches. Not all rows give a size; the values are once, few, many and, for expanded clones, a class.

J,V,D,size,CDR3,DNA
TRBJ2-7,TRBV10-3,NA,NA,CAISESGLGFHEQYF,TGTGCCATCAGTGAGTCGGGACTCGGGTTCCACGAGCAGTACTTC
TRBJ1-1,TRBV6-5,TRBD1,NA,CASSYYDRATEAFF,TGTGCCAGCAGTTACTACGACAGGGCCACTGAAGCTTTCTTT
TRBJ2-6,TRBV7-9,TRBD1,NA,CASSLDPGQKISGANVLTF,TGTGCCAGCAGCTTAGACCCGGGACAGAAAATCTCTGGGGCCAACGTCCTGACTTTC
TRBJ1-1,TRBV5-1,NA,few,CASSLTPQGNTEAFF,TGCGCCAGCAGCTTGACCCCGCAGGGGAACACTGAAGCTTTCTTT
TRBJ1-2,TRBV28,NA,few,CASSFRDYGYTF,TGTGCCAGCAGTTTTCGAGACTATGGCTACACCTTC
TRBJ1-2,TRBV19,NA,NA,CASSVTWGGYGYTF,TGTGCCAGTAGCGTGACTTGGGGAGGCTATGGCTACACCTTC
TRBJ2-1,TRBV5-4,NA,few,CASSLQQAARYNEQFF,TGTGCCAGCAGCCTCCAACAGGCGGCGAGGTACAATGAGCAGTTCTTC
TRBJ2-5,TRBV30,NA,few,CAWTPSTAGETQYF,TGTGCCTGGACCCCGTCGACAGCAGGCGAGACCCAGTACTTC
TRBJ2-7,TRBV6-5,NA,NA,CASSYSLQGSAYEQYF,TGTGCCAGCAGTTACTCCCTCCAGGGATCAGCCTACGAGCAGTACTTC
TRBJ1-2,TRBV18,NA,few,CASSSTYSEGDTF,TGTGCCAGCTCATCCACCTACTCCGAGGGGGACACCTTC
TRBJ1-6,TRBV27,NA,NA,CASSLNGVNSLSPLHF,TGTGCCAGCAGTTTAAATGGAGTCAACTCACTTTCACCCCTCCACTTT
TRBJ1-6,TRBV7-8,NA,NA,CASSLARGRGDSPLHF,TGTGCCAGCAGCTTAGCGCGGGGACGAGGGGATTCACCCCTCCACTTT
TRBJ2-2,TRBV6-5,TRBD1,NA,CASRRGRLGGELFF,TGTGCCAGCCGCAGGGGGCGATTGGGCGGGGAGCTGTTTTTT
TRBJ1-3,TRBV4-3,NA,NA,CASSQEFLAGNTIYF,TGCGCCAGCAGCCAAGAGTTCCTGGCCGGAAACACCATATATTTT
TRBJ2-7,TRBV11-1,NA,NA,CASSPSPGEQYF,TGTGCCAGCAGCCCGTCCCCAGGGGAGCAGTACTTC
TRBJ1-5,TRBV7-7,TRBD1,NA,CASSARDRGLGQPQHF,TGTGCTAGCAGCGCCCGGGACAGGGGGTTGGGTCAGCCCCAGCATTTT
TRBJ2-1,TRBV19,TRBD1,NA,CASTTPGQGDEQFF,TGTGCCAGTACCACCCCCGGACAGGGGGATGAGCAGTTCTTC
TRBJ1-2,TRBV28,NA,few,CASSLSWNYGYTF,TGTGCCAGCAGTTTAAGCTGGAACTATGGCTACACCTTC
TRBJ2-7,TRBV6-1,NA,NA,CASSEDSSYEQYF,TGTGCCAGCAGTGAGGACAGTTCCTACGAGCAGTACTTC